This entry features one TCR beta chain sequence. Antigen: not known. The data derive from a study of blood T cells in healthy people across ages. Study results and limitations: Without sorted subsets, naive and antigen-experienced compartments could not be conclusively compared. Unknown CMV status may confound age-related changes in expanded clones.

The authors ran a second PCR of roughly 7 to 11 cycles using a sample-barcoded 5' primer and a J-beta primer mix. Each cDNA molecule carried a tag from a template-switch adaptor that contained 12 random nucleotides. TCRdb used MiXCR to reprocess the 5' RACE reads, holding one entry per CDR3 protein. The table shows some 790,000 distinct CDR3 sequences, with roughly 26% occurring only once. The sequenced sample consisted of blood. The origin of this receptor is a woman of 80 years or more in good health.

The CDR3 DNA sequence: TGTGCCAGCAGAAGGCTAGAACGGATTGGCGAGCAGTACTTC. Residues: CASRRLERIGEQYF. V usage is TRBV6-2 or TRBV6-3 and J usage is TRBJ2-5; D is undetermined. The J call may be wrong; the DNA end is better matched by TRBJ2-7. Germline V gene lookup returns CDR1 MNHEY and CDR2 SVGEGT. The CDR3 is 14 residues long.